In this sample, the clone carrying this TCR beta chain turned up many times. TCRdb analysed the 5' RACE reads with MiXCR anew, one entry per CDR3 protein. Among more than 9,000 distinct CDR3 sequences listed, approximately 6.2% were seen once. This specimen belongs to a study of spatial heterogeneity in lung cancer. Time point of the sample: sample taken at primary tumor resection. The study sequenced unsorted whole RNA from tumor, nontumor lung or frozen PBMC. The cohort: around 79 early-stage, untreated non-small cell lung cancer patients. This specimen was normal lung tissue next to the tumor, taken at surgery. This sequence originates from a male donor with early-stage non-small cell lung cancer.

This CDR3 is CAISGGLAGSGELFF. CDR3 sequence (DNA): TGTGCCATCAGTGGAGGACTAGCCGGTTCCGGGGAGCTGTTTTTT. This chain connects TRBV10-3 to TRBJ2-2; TRBD2 agrees at 8 bases. Trimming cost V 4 bases and J 6 bases; bases outside gene matches: 7. Germline V gene sequence: CDR1 ENHRY, CDR2 SYGVKD. The CDR3 runs 15 residues.